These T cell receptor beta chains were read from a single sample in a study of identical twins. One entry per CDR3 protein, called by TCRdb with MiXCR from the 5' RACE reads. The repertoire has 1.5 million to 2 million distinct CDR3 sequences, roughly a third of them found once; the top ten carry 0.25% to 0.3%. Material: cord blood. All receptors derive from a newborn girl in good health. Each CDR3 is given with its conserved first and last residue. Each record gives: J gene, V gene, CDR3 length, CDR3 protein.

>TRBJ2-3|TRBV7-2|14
CASSLAPRADTQYF
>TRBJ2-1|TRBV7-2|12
CASSPDRGEQFF
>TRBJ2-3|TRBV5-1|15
CASSRRGTHTDTQYF
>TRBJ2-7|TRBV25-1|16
CASSEGTGGRTFEQYF
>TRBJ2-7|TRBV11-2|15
CASSSFLAGSYEQYF
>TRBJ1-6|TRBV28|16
CASSTTGGAYNSPLHF
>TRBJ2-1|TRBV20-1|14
CSAGTSGPYNEQFF
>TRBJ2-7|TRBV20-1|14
CSAPASGRLYEQYF
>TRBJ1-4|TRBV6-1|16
CASSESPKGTNEKLFF
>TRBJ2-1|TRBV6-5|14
CASSSGTGHHEQFF
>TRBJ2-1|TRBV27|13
CASSLDRAPEQFF
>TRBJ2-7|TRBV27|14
CASSLFVTSNEQYF
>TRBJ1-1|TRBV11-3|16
CASSLNFKGQNTEAFF
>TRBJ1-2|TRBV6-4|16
CASSDPSIPGAYGYTF
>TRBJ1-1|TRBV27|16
CASSLERGPVNTEAFF
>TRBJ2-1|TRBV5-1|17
CANSLGLAGALYSEQFF
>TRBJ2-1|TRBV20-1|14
CSAQGTSGSYEQFF
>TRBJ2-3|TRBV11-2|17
CASRRESGRRDTDTQYF
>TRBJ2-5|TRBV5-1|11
CASGLKETQYF
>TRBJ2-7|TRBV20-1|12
CSAPGVHNEQYF